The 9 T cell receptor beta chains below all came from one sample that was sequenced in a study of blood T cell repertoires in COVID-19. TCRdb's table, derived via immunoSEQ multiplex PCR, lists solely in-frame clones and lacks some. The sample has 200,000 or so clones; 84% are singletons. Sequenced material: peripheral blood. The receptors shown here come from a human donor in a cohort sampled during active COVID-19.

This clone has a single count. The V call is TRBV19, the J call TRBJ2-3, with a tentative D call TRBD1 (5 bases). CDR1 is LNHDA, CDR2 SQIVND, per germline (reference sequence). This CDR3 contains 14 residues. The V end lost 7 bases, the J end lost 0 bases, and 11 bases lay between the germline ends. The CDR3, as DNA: TGTGCCAGTACCAATAGGGGCAGCACAGATACGCAGTATTTT. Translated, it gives CASTNRGSTDTQYF.

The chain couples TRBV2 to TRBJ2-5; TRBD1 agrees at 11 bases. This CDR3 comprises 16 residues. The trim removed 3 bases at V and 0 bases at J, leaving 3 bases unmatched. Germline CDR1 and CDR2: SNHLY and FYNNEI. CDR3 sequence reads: CASSEGGQGDQETQYF. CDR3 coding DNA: TGTGCCAGCAGTGAGGGGGGACAGGGGGACCAAGAGACCCAGTACTTC. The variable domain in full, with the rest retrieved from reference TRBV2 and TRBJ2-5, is EPEVTQTPSHQVTQMGQEVILRCVPISNHLYFYWYRQILGQKVEFLVSFYNNEISEKSEIFDDQFSVERPDGSNFTLKIRSTKLEDSAMYFCASSEGGQGDQETQYFGPGTRLLVL.

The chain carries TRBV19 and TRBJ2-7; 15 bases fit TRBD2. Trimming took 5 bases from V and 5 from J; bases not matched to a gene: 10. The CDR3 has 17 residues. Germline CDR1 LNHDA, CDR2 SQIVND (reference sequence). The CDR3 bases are TGTGCCAGTAGTTGGACTAGCGGGAGGGCCTCATTCCACGAGCAGTACTTC. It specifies CASSWTSGRASFHEQYF.

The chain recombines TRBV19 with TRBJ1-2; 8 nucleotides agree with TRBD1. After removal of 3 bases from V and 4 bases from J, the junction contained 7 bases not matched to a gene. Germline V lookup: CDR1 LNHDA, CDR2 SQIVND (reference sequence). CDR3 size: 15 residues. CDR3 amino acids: CASSILAGGFYGYTF. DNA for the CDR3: TGTGCCAGTAGTATTCTAGCAGGGGGCTTCTATGGCTACACCTTC.

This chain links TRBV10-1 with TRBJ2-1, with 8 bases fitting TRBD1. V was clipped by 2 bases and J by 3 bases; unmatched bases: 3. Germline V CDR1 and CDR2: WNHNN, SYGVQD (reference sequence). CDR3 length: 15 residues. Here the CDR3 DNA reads TGCGCCAGCAGTGAGCGACAGGGGATCTACAATGAGCAGTTCTTC. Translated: CASSERQGIYNEQFF.

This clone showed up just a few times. The CDR3 bases are TGTGCCAGCAGCTTACCGGACAGATTAAATGAGCAGTTCTTC. Translated, it gives CASSLPDRLNEQFF. The rearrangement joins TRBV7-6 to TRBJ2-1, with D possibly matching TRBD1 (6 bases). Germline CDR1 is SGHVS and CDR2 is FNYEAQ. There are 14 residues in the CDR3. The V end was cut by 2 bases, the J end by 7 bases, with 12 bases between.

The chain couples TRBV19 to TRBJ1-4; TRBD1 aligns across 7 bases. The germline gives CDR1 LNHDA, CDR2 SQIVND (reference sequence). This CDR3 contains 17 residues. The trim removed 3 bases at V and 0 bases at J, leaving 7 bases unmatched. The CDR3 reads CASSMWDSNPTNEKLFF. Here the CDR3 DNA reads TGTGCCAGTAGTATGTGGGACAGCAATCCAACTAATGAAAAACTGTTTTTT.

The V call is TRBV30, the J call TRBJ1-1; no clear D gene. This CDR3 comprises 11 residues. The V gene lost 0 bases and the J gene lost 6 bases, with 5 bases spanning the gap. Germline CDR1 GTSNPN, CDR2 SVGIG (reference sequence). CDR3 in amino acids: CAWSVAPEAFF. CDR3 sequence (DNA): TGTGCCTGGAGTGTAGCACCTGAAGCTTTCTTT.

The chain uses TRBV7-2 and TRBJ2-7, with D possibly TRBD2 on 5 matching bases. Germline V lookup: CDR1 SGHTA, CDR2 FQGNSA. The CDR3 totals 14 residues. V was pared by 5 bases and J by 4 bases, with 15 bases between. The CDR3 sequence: CASSHFRESYEQYF. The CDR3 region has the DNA TGTGCCAGCAGCCATTTTAGGGAGTCGTACGAGCAGTACTTC. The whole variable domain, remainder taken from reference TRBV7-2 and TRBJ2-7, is GAGVSQSPSNKVTEKGKDVELRCDPISGHTALYWYRQSLGQGLEFLIYFQGNSAPDKSGLPSDRFSAERTGGSVSTLTIQRTQQEDSAVYLCASSHFRESYEQYFGPGTRLTVT.